This TCR beta chain derives from a study of Siglec-9 on CD8 T cells in melanoma (dated by TCRdb to the late 2010s). Context from the whole study: In this study, researchers looked at how Siglec-9 is expressed on CD8+ T cells and what Siglec-9 does to regulate T cells within the melanoma tumor microenvironment.

Overall study results and their limits: According to the reported findings, Siglec-9 marked and regulated a subset of effector memory CD8+ T cells that seemed to build up inside melanoma tumors.

The receptor library was made with the immunoSEQ multiplex PCR assay. Sourced from immuneACCESS, this table was stored by TCRdb with only in-frame sequences that have V and J called. A share of the clones is absent; for the studies checked, an unresolved V gene accounts for under half, and the remainder has no known explanation. The sample table records about 36,000 clones; 80% to 85% of these occur just once. The ten biggest clones cover about 1.7% of the sample. As for this clone: The target of this receptor is not known. No base qualities exist here, and no much larger clone lies one base off it.

V is reduced by 3 bases and J by 4 bases, leaving a spacing of 14 bases between them. For CDR1 and CDR2, the germline V gene lists SGDLS and YYNGEE. The CDR3 covers 15 residues, taking in both the cysteine and the phenylalanine. CDR3 DNA is the only sequence kept; it has 45 bases, read in frame from the first base. The sequence came from a human donor in good health. The sequencing input was Siglec-9- CD8+ T cells sorted from blood. Taken with the paper, the label for cell subset or site translates to: CD8 T cells lacking Siglec-9. The sequence joins TRBV9 to TRBJ2-1, with the D assignment possibly TRBD1 or TRBD2, given 5 matching bases for each. The CDR3 reads as follows: CASSEGLAEYNEQFF. The nucleotide sequence reads TGTGCCAGCAGCGAGGGGCTAGCAGAATACAATGAGCAGTTCTTC.